These 13 T cell receptor beta chains were sequenced from one sample in a study of CD4 T cells in relation to SARS-CoV-2 and coronaviruses. CD4+ T cells from unexposed donors were obtained before the COVID-19 pandemic (2011-2018). CD4+ T cells were isolated from the cells after around 9 days of culture. Method: immunoSEQ multiplex PCR; TCRdb's copy keeps in-frame clones and lacks some. The data hold approximately 20,000 clones, with about 80% observed a single time. No cognate antigen is known for these TCRs. Sequenced input: CD4+ T cells from PBMCs, cultured in vitro. These receptors were taken from a human donor in good health.

In the case of this clone: The junction shows a germline mismatch at one end, possibly a read error. The chain combines TRBV7-2 with TRBJ1-1; D is unclear. Germline V gene data show CDR1 as SGHTA and CDR2 as FQGNSA. This CDR3 is built from 16 residues. The CDR3 DNA follows: TGTGCCAGCAGCATAGCCCCCGAGGGATGGAACACTGAAGCTTTCTTT. This codes for CASSIAPEGWNTEAFF.

The J gene is TRBJ2-2, the V gene TRBV3-1 (or the pseudogene TRBV3-2); 10 bases align to TRBD1. The CDR3 contains 16 residues. V gave up 2 bases and J gave up 8 bases; unmatched junction bases: 8. Germline V gene lookup returns CDR1 LGHDT and CDR2 YNNKEL (reference sequence). The CDR3 spells CASSQSGQGLSGELFF. In DNA, the CDR3 is TGTGCCAGCAGCCAATCGGGACAGGGGCTATCAGGGGAGCTGTTTTTT.

There are a few counts of this clone. The chain uses TRBV9 and TRBJ1-1; no firm D call. The CDR3 runs 12 residues. Germline loops: CDR1 SGDLS, CDR2 YYNGEE. Trimming left V 5 bases short and J 8 bases short, with 13 bases between. Here the CDR3 reads CASRSRAGEAFF. CDR3 coding DNA: TGTGCCAGCAGATCGCGGGCCGGAGAAGCTTTCTTT.

This sequence joins TRBV9 and TRBJ2-1; TRBD2 agrees at 7 bases. The CDR3 is 16 residues long. Germline lookup yields CDR1 SGDLS and CDR2 YYNGEE. After removal of 0 bases from V and 9 bases from J, the junction contained 12 bases not matched to a gene. The CDR3 sequence: CASSVAPPAGVIEQFF. The CDR3 nucleotides read TGTGCCAGCAGCGTAGCGCCTCCTGCGGGAGTGATTGAGCAGTTCTTC.

The chain uses TRBV3-1 (or the pseudogene TRBV3-2) and TRBJ2-7; weak D call: TRBD1 (5 bases). This CDR3 is built from 15 residues. Germline CDR1 and CDR2: LGHDT and YNNKEL (reference sequence). V was cut by 1 base and J by 1 base, with 11 bases left in between. The CDR3 DNA follows: TGTGCCAGCAGCCAAGCTGGACACTTATCCTACGAGCAGTACTTC. Translated: CASSQAGHLSYEQYF.

J is TRBJ2-1 and V is TRBV27, with 7 bases lining up with TRBD2. Germline CDR1 is MNHEY and CDR2 is SMNVEV (reference sequence). Trimming removed 4 bases from V and 5 bases from J; junction bases left unmatched: 11. This CDR3 is built from 16 residues. The DNA for the CDR3 is TGTGCCAGCAGTTGGAGACTAGCAGGACCAAACAATGAGCAGTTCTTC. It translates to CASSWRLAGPNNEQFF.

This rearrangement joins TRBV6-5 to TRBJ1-5; D is possibly TRBD1 (5 bases). The CDR3 runs 14 residues. The germline CDR1 and CDR2 sequences are MNHEY and SVGAGI. The V end lost 4 bases, the J end lost 7 bases, and 14 bases lay between the germline ends. CDR3 coding DNA: TGTGCCAGCAGTTCCCACTGGGACGGGCAGCCCCAGCATTTT. It encodes CASSSHWDGQPQHF.

The chain carries TRBV10-2 and TRBJ1-2; possibly TRBD1 for D (6 bases). The germline gives CDR1 WSHSY, CDR2 SAAADI. Trimming cost V 3 bases and J 0 bases, with 11 bases left between them. CDR3 length: 15 amino acids. DNA of the CDR3: TGCGCCAGCAGTGATGGGGGGACACCTAACTATGGCTACACCTTC. Its protein is CASSDGGTPNYGYTF.

The chain has TRBV3-1 (or the pseudogene TRBV3-2) and TRBJ1-4, with a tentative D call TRBD1 (5 bases). The ends were cut back, 1 base at V and 1 base at J, with 10 bases in the middle. This CDR3 is 16 amino acids long. Germline CDR1 reads LGHDT; CDR2 reads YNNKEL (reference sequence). In DNA, the CDR3 is TGTGCCAGCAGCCAAGCCTGGGGGGGAACTAATGAAAAACTGTTTTTT. Translated, it gives CASSQAWGGTNEKLFF.

This rearrangement joins TRBV7-2 to TRBJ2-2; 10 bases line up with TRBD2. This CDR3 region has 16 residues. The V gene's germline CDR1 is SGHTA and CDR2 FQGNSA. J gave up 7 bases and V 5 bases, and 10 bases lay outside the gene matches. The CDR3 protein is CASSQPSGGLYGELFF. CDR3 nucleotides: TGTGCCAGCAGCCAACCTAGCGGGGGCCTTTACGGGGAGCTGTTTTTT.

The V and J genes are TRBV9 and TRBJ2-7; 8 bases are shared with TRBD2. The V gene end was trimmed by 4 bases and the J gene end by 0 bases; junction bases not matched to a gene: 3. The CDR3 contains 14 residues. The germline V gene encodes CDR1 SGDLS and CDR2 YYNGEE. CDR3 DNA sequence: TGTGCCAGCAGCCCCAGCGGGAGCTCCTACGAGCAGTACTTC. Translating gives CASSPSGSSYEQYF.

This sequence joins TRBV2 and TRBJ2-3, with unresolved D. The germline CDR1 and CDR2 sequences are SNHLY and FYNNEI. The length of the CDR3 is 15 residues. V was clipped by 2 bases and J by 0 bases, with 9 bases between them. CDR3 bases: TGTGCCAGCAGTGAATTAAGGGTTAGCACAGATACGCAGTATTTT. Translation gives CASSELRVSTDTQYF.

J is TRBJ1-2 and V is TRBV2; D not resolved. Germline V gene lookup returns CDR1 SNHLY and CDR2 FYNNEI. V was clipped by 0 bases and J by 5 bases, with 7 bases between them. The CDR3 runs 13 residues. CDR3 DNA: TGTGCCAGCAGTGAAGCGCTTAAATATGGCTACACCTTC. Protein sequence: CASSEALKYGYTF.